This T cell receptor beta chain derives from a study of T-cell memory formation after mild COVID-19. The V and J ends lost 6 bases and 4 bases respectively, with 12 bases between them. This CDR3 has 13 residues. This clonotype was counted ten times or more. Libraries for TCRalpha and TCRbeta carried sample barcodes and unique molecular identifiers via 5'RACE. TCRdb re-analysed the 5' RACE reads in MiXCR, keeping a single row per CDR3 protein. The sample lists 250,000 to 300,000 distinct CDR3 sequences; roughly 15% were seen once. The gene calls are TRBV12-3 or TRBV12-4 and TRBJ2-5; D might be TRBD2 (5 bases). The sample taken for sequencing was PBMCs or a T cell subset sorted from them (not recorded which). This TCR came from a man aged 18 to 30 who had mild COVID-19 (a few samples of this study predate the infection). Cell type and time point are not known. Written as DNA, the CDR3 is TGTGCCAGCAGATCCCAAGGAGGAGAGACCCAGTACTTC. Translating it yields CASRSQGGETQYF.